This T cell receptor beta chain was sequenced during a study of human thymus T cells. The CDR3 loop spans 18 amino acids. From germline, CDR1 is SGHDT and CDR2 YYEEEE. V was cut by 1 base and J by 0 bases, with 14 bases left in between. Corrective cardiac operations yielded the resected thymus tissue. Donor material was obtained from healthy Finnish infants undergoing corrective surgery for congenital heart defects. Repertoires were generated with immunoSEQ multiplex PCR, while TCRdb's copy carries only in-frame clones and drops some. The table has some 120,000 clones, approximately 96% seen once. V is TRBV5-6 and J is TRBJ1-6; D gene unclear. The receptor was derived from a boy younger than two with a congenital heart defect but otherwise immunologically healthy. The specimen sequenced was thymus tissue. The CDR3 bases are TGTGCCAGCAGCTTGTTGCTGAAGGAGGACTCCTATAATTCACCCCTCCACTTT. As protein: CASSLLLKEDSYNSPLHF.